The 5 T cell receptor beta chains reported below all come from one sample, sequenced in a study of cytomegalovirus exposure and HLA in healthy donors. The PCR employed 60 Vbeta primers together with 13 Jbeta primers. Profiled with immunoSEQ multiplex PCR; TCRdb holds only in-frame clones, not every one. The sample gives about 130,000 clones, 87% of which show up once; 4% to 6.5% is in the top ten. The sequenced sample consisted of PBMCs. The source of these receptors is a woman in her thirties in good health and CMV-seronegative.

The V gene is TRBV2, the J gene TRBJ2-3, with a tentative D call TRBD2 (6 bases). Per the germline V gene, CDR1 is SNHLY and CDR2 is FYNNEI. This CDR3 region has 13 residues. Trimming removed 8 bases from V and 2 bases from J, with 11 bases in between. In DNA form, the CDR3 reads TGTGCCAGCGTAGGGAGGACCACAGATACGCAGTATTTT. Amino acid sequence: CASVGRTTDTQYF. Full variable domain (remainder filled in from reference TRBV2 and TRBJ2-3): EPEVTQTPSHQVTQMGQEVILRCVPISNHLYFYWYRQILGQKVEFLVSFYNNEISEKSEIFDDQFSVERPDGSNFTLKIRSTKLEDSAMYFCASVGRTTDTQYFGPGTRLTVL.

This clone was seen just once. This chain joins TRBV5-6 and TRBJ2-3; the D gene is possibly TRBD2 (6 bases). Trimming removed 0 bases at V and 8 bases at J, with 16 bases between. The CDR3 runs 15 residues. CDR1 and CDR2 from the germline V gene are SGHDT and YYEEEE. CDR3 DNA: TGTGCCAGCAGCTTGGTCGGTCGGGAGTACGGTACGCAGTATTTT. Translating gives CASSLVGREYGTQYF.

This clone was observed a few times. The genes are TRBV19 and TRBJ1-2, with D uncertain. Germline V gene sequence: CDR1 LNHDA, CDR2 SQIVND (reference sequence). The CDR3 is made up of 11 amino acids. Trimming stripped 5 bases from V and 8 bases from J, with 9 bases between. CDR3 loop: CASSALGGYTF. The CDR3 region has the DNA TGTGCCAGTAGTGCCCTCGGGGGCTACACCTTC.

The rearrangement joins TRBV28 to TRBJ2-7, with 7 nucleotides matching TRBD1. There are 15 residues in the CDR3. Losses at the gene ends were 5 bases for V and 4 bases for J; bases not matched to a gene: 11. Germline V lookup: CDR1 MDHEN, CDR2 SYDVKM. CDR3 DNA sequence: TGTGCCAGCAGTGTTGACAGGGTGAGGGTATACGAGCAGTACTTC. Encoded protein: CASSVDRVRVYEQYF.

The chain has TRBV6-5 and TRBJ1-1, with D perhaps TRBD1 (5 bases). V was trimmed by 7 bases and J by 0 bases, leaving 15 bases between them. Germline V CDR1 and CDR2: MNHEY, SVGAGI. CDR3 length: 15 residues. The CDR3 protein is CASTDGGGMNTEAFF. The DNA for the CDR3 is TGTGCCAGCACCGACGGGGGGGGGATGAACACTGAAGCTTTCTTT.